A single sample gave rise to the 21 T cell receptor beta chains below, sequenced in a study of vaccination effects on CD4 cells after COVID-19. No antigen is known for these receptors. With the ViraFEST assay, the study expanded antigen-specific CD4+ T cells using viral peptide pools, then sequenced them. A roughly 11-day culture period preceded the isolation of CD4+ T cells. This individual tested PCR-positive for SARS-CoV-2 infection between March and December 2020. TCRdb keeps only in-frame clones here, not all; method: immunoSEQ multiplex PCR. The sample has roughly 23,000 clones, less than 85% seen once. The sequencing used CD4+ T cells from PBMCs cultured with SARS-CoV-2 spike peptides, collected before COVID-19 vaccination. These receptors came from a human donor who had a prior SARS-CoV-2 infection.

CDR3: CASSYSWRDTEAFF. In DNA form, the CDR3 reads TGTGCCAGCAGTTACTCGTGGAGGGACACTGAAGCTTTCTTT. This sequence joins TRBV6-5 and TRBJ1-1; D not resolved. Per germline, CDR1 MNHEY and CDR2 SVGAGI. V lost 0 bases, J lost 3 bases, and 8 bases lay in between. The CDR3 loop spans 14 amino acids.

V is TRBV7-2 and J is TRBJ2-5; 10 bases align to TRBD2. CDR3 length: 16 amino acids. V shed 1 base, J shed 6 bases, and the junction held 8 bases outside the gene matches. CDR1 and CDR2 (germline): SGHTA, FQGNSA. The CDR3 DNA sequence: TGTGCCAGCAGCTTAGTTAGCGGGGGGACTCGGAAGACCCAGTACTTC. It translates to CASSLVSGGTRKTQYF.

The chain links TRBV3-1 (or the pseudogene TRBV3-2) to TRBJ2-7; no definite D call. The ends were cut back, 1 base at V and 5 bases at J, with 9 bases in the middle. The CDR3 is made up of 13 amino acids. CDR1 and CDR2 (germline): LGHDT, YNNKEL (reference sequence). CDR3 in amino acids: CASSQGPRDEQYF. CDR3 DNA sequence: TGTGCCAGCAGCCAAGGGCCTAGGGACGAGCAGTACTTC.

The chain uses TRBV7-3 and TRBJ1-2; weak D call: TRBD1 (6 bases). Trimming took off 5 bases at V and 8 bases at J, with 15 bases between the two ends. The germline gives CDR1 SGHTA, CDR2 FQGTGA. This CDR3 comprises 13 residues. CDR3 residues: CASSVTGFGGYTF. Here the CDR3 DNA reads TGTGCCAGCAGCGTTACAGGGTTCGGAGGCTACACCTTC. The whole variable domain, remainder taken from reference TRBV7-3 and TRBJ1-2, is GAGVSQTPSNKVTEKGKYVELRCDPISGHTALYWYRQSLGQGPEFLIYFQGTGAADDSGLPNDRFFAVRPEGSVSTLKIQRTERGDSAVYLCASSVTGFGGYTFGSGTRLTVV.

The genes are TRBV3-1 (or the pseudogene TRBV3-2) and TRBJ1-1, with D unresolved. V lost 3 bases and J 0 bases, leaving 8 bases between the germline ends. The CDR3 has 14 amino acids. Germline V gene lookup returns CDR1 LGHDT and CDR2 YNNKEL (reference sequence). The CDR3 region is CASSHLWMNTEAFF. The CDR3 DNA sequence: TGTGCCAGCAGCCACCTTTGGATGAACACTGAAGCTTTCTTT.

This clone has a single count. The CDR3 sequence: CASSLEAGDSYEQYF. The CDR3, as DNA: TGTGCCAGCAGCTTAGAAGCGGGGGACTCCTACGAGCAGTACTTC. The chain couples TRBV11-3 to TRBJ2-7; 8 bases align to TRBD2. Trimming removed 0 bases from V and 0 bases from J; junction bases left unmatched: 1. The germline V gene has CDR1 SGHNT and CDR2 YENEEA. The CDR3 runs to 15 residues.

The V gene is TRBV11-1, the J gene TRBJ1-1; D gene uncertain. The CDR3 covers 13 residues. Looked up from germline, CDR1 is SGHAT and CDR2 is FQDESV (reference sequence). V shed 5 bases and J shed 0 bases, with 7 bases lying between them. The CDR3 DNA is TGTGCCAGCAGCAACAACGTGAACACTGAAGCTTTCTTT. Translated, it gives CASSNNVNTEAFF.

This clone was seen more than once but under ten times. The chain carries TRBV3-1 (or the pseudogene TRBV3-2) and TRBJ1-2; D is uncertain. The CDR3 covers 12 residues. Trimming took off 0 bases at V and 13 bases at J, with 12 bases between the two ends. In germline, CDR1 is LGHDT, CDR2 YNNKEL (reference sequence). The CDR3 bases are TGTGCCAGCAGCCAAGATCTGAAGGTGATCACCTTC. Translated: CASSQDLKVITF.

The CDR3 bases are TGTGCCAGCAGAACGACAGGGGGTTCTTTTGGGGCCAACGTCCTGACTTTC. Translation gives CASRTTGGSFGANVLTF. The chain is built from TRBV11-2 and TRBJ2-6; 9 positions agree with TRBD1. The CDR3 sequence is 17 residues long. CDR1 and CDR2 from the germline V gene are SGHAT and FQNNGV. V shed 6 bases and J 3 bases; nucleotides not matched to a gene: 9.

The J gene is TRBJ2-3, the V gene TRBV5-8; 7 bases are shared with TRBD1. The CDR3 has 15 amino acids. Trimming took 0 bases from V and 1 from J; bases not matched to a gene: 2. In germline, CDR1 is SGHTS, CDR2 YDEGEE. Here the CDR3 reads CASSLVGQGTDTQYF. As DNA, the CDR3 is TGTGCCAGCAGCTTGGTAGGACAGGGCACAGATACGCAGTATTTT.

J is TRBJ2-1 and V is TRBV5-1; 9 bases align to TRBD2. The CDR3 totals 15 residues. In germline, CDR1 is SGHRS, CDR2 YFSETQ. The V and J ends lost 2 bases and 4 bases, in that order; junction bases with no gene match: 4. The CDR3 sequence is CASSLRLAGYNEQFF. CDR3 nucleotide sequence: TGCGCCAGCAGCTTAAGGCTAGCGGGATACAATGAGCAGTTCTTC.

The rearrangement uses TRBV7-9 and TRBJ2-7; 7 bases map to TRBD1. This CDR3 has 13 residues. V gave up 5 bases and J gave up 1 base; unmatched junction bases: 2. The V gene's germline CDR1 is SEHNR and CDR2 FQNEAQ (reference sequence). The CDR3: CASSPGQSYEQYF. CDR3 nucleotides: TGTGCCAGCAGCCCGGGACAGTCCTACGAGCAGTACTTC.

The V gene is TRBV27, the J gene TRBJ2-7; possibly TRBD1 for D (5 bases). The CDR3 consists of 14 residues. Trimming shortened V by 1 base and J by 5 bases, and 12 bases separated the two germline ends. The V gene's germline CDR1 is MNHEY and CDR2 SMNVEV (reference sequence). The CDR3 protein is CASSLLSGSDEQYF. Here the CDR3 DNA reads TGTGCCAGCAGTTTATTATCAGGGTCGGACGAGCAGTACTTC.

J is TRBJ1-6 and V is TRBV9, with a tentative D call TRBD1 (5 bases). Trimming removed 3 bases from V and 5 bases from J, with 9 bases in between. The V gene's germline CDR1 is SGDLS and CDR2 YYNGEE. CDR3 length equals 14 residues. The DNA of the CDR3 is TGTGCCAGCAGCGAACAGACAGATAATTCACCCCTCCACTTT. Encoded protein: CASSEQTDNSPLHF.

V and J are TRBV12-3 or TRBV12-4 and TRBJ2-7, with TRBD1 identical over 7 bases. The trim removed 5 bases at V and 6 bases at J, leaving 4 bases unmatched. The length of the CDR3 is 12 residues. For the CDR3, the DNA is TGTGCCAGCAGTATCACAGGGGTCGAGCAGTACTTC. It is translated as CASSITGVEQYF.

This sequence joins TRBV2 and TRBJ2-7, with a weak D call TRBD2 (6 bases). V was pared by 8 bases and J by 1 base, with 12 bases between. The CDR3 length is 13 residues. CDR1 is SNHLY and CDR2 is FYNNEI in the germline V gene. Here the CDR3 reads CASERVASYEQYF. The CDR3 nucleotides read TGTGCCAGCGAGCGGGTCGCTTCCTACGAGCAGTACTTC.

The rearrangement uses TRBV4-2 and TRBJ1-2; 10 positions agree with TRBD1. CDR1 and CDR2 from the germline V gene are LGHNA and YNFKEQ. This CDR3 spans 15 amino acids. V shed 3 bases, J shed 2 bases, and the junction held 3 bases outside the gene matches. The DNA of the CDR3 is TGTGCCAGCAGCCAGGCGGGACAGGGGAACTATGGCTACACCTTC. Translating it yields CASSQAGQGNYGYTF.

This clone was counted between two and nine times. The rearrangement links TRBV5-6 to TRBJ1-2; D is possibly TRBD1 (5 bases). V lost 5 bases, J lost 0 bases, and 11 bases lay in between. CDR1 and CDR2 (germline): SGHDT, YYEEEE. This CDR3 is built from 14 residues. The CDR3 nucleotides read TGTGCCAGCAGGTTCTCGACAGCTAACTATGGCTACACCTTC. It specifies CASRFSTANYGYTF.

The V and J genes are TRBV2 and TRBJ2-7; TRBD1 is a possible D gene (6 bases). Deletions cut 8 bases from V and 2 bases from J, with 13 bases between. The CDR3 is made up of 13 amino acids. The V gene's germline CDR1 is SNHLY and CDR2 FYNNEI. The CDR3 region has the DNA TGTGCCAGCGCGGGCAGGGGACCCTACGAGCAGTACTTC. Protein product: CASAGRGPYEQYF.

J is TRBJ2-1 and V is TRBV5-1; 7 bases are a match to TRBD1. This CDR3 has 17 residues. V lost 1 base, J lost 3 bases, and 10 bases stayed unmatched. The germline V gene has CDR1 SGHRS and CDR2 YFSETQ. The CDR3 loop is CASSLTLPGQNYNEQFF. Written as DNA, the CDR3 is TGCGCCAGCAGCTTGACACTGCCGGGACAGAACTACAATGAGCAGTTCTTC.

This clone was found once. The rearrangement links TRBV11-2 to TRBJ2-2; a weak D match, TRBD1 (6 bases). Germline V gene data show CDR1 as SGHAT and CDR2 as FQNNGV. This CDR3 has 17 residues. Trimming took 5 bases from V and 6 from J, leaving 22 bases between them. The CDR3 loop reads CASSPENTGRRAGELFF. DNA for the CDR3: TGTGCCAGCAGCCCCGAAAATACAGGGCGAAGGGCCGGGGAGCTGTTTTTT. The full variable domain, with the rest looked up from reference TRBV11-2 and TRBJ2-2, is EAGVAQSPRYKIIEKRQSVAFWCNPISGHATLYWYQQILGQGPKLLIQFQNNGVVDDSQLPKDRFSAERLKGVDSTLKIQPAKLEDSAVYLCASSPENTGRRAGELFFGEGSRLTVL.